The rows below give T cell receptor beta chains drawn from one sample of a study of CD8+CD57+ T cells in acquired aplastic anemia. TCRdb ran MiXCR on the reads and lists one entry per CDR3 protein. The table lists roughly 280,000 distinct CDR3 sequences, approximately 60% of them singletons, with 1.3% in the top ten. Sequencing was performed on sorted CD4+, CD8+, or CD8+CD57+ T cells (not recorded which) from PBMCs. The source of these receptors is a human donor with aplastic anemia. Each CDR3 is given with its conserved first and last residue. D genes are given only for firm matches. Clone size, where shown, is once, few, many, or a class for clones that have expanded.

clone_size	d_call	v_call	j_call	cdr3_aa	cdr3_nt
-	-	TRBV7-3	TRBJ1-1	CASSPQAQNTEAFF	TGTGCCAGCAGCCCACAGGCCCAGAACACTGAAGCTTTCTTT
-	-	TRBV4-3	TRBJ1-2	CASSPGQRLYGYTF	TGCGCCAGCAGCCCCGGACAGAGACTATATGGCTACACCTTC
-	-	TRBV7-2	TRBJ2-3	CASSANPGTGVDTQYF	TGTGCCAGCAGCGCCAACCCCGGGACTGGGGTCGATACGCAGTATTTT
-	-	TRBV7-2	TRBJ2-3	CASSYHVEGTDTQYF	TGTGCCAGCAGCTACCACGTGGAGGGCACAGATACGCAGTATTTT
-	TRBD1	TRBV5-1	TRBJ1-6	CASEPGDRVLSSPLHF	TGCGCCAGCGAGCCCGGGGACAGGGTATTGAGTTCACCCCTCCACTTT
-	TRBD2	TRBV11-3	TRBJ2-7	CASSLEGTSGYYEQYF	TGTGCCAGCAGCTTAGAGGGGACTAGCGGATACTACGAGCAGTACTTC
-	-	TRBV20-1	TRBJ2-7	CSVQRPGNGHEQYF	TGCAGTGTTCAGAGGCCAGGGAATGGACACGAGCAGTACTTC
-	TRBD2	TRBV4-2	TRBJ2-1	CASSQGGLAGGPWEQFF	TGTGCCAGCAGCCAAGGAGGGCTAGCGGGGGGGCCCTGGGAGCAGTTCTTC
-	-	TRBV24-1	TRBJ1-2	CATSDSSNYGYTF	TGTGCCACCAGTGATTCCAGTAACTATGGCTACACCTTC
-	TRBD1	TRBV10-3	TRBJ1-2	CAIQGQDYGYTF	TGTGCCATCCAGGGACAGGACTACGGCTACACCTTC
-	TRBD2	TRBV2	TRBJ2-5	CASSARLAGVSQYF	TGTGCCAGCAGCGCCCGACTAGCGGGAGTGTCTCAGTACTTC
many	-	TRBV19	TRBJ1-6	CASSTRQASHGSPLHF	TGTGCCAGTAGTACAAGACAGGCCTCTCATGGTTCACCCCTCCACTTT
-	-	TRBV5-6	TRBJ2-1	CASSPPRRTYNEQFF	TGTGCCAGCAGCCCCCCGAGACGGACCTACAATGAGCAGTTCTTC
medium-sized	TRBD1	TRBV19	TRBJ2-7	CARKHGQGYEQYF	TGTGCCAGAAAACACGGACAGGGCTACGAGCAGTACTTC
-	TRBD2	TRBV7-3	TRBJ2-3	CASSLNFGRGEGPQYF	TGTGCCAGCAGCTTAAATTTCGGACGGGGGGAGGGGCCGCAGTATTTT
many	TRBD1	TRBV28	TRBJ1-1	CASQGRRTGGFDEAFF	TGTGCCAGCCAGGGGCGAAGGACAGGGGGATTTGATGAAGCTTTCTTT
-	-	TRBV20-1	TRBJ1-1	CSASPAGRELNTEAFF	TGCAGTGCCAGTCCGGCAGGGAGGGAACTGAACACTGAAGCTTTCTTT
few	TRBD1	TRBV29-1	TRBJ2-7	CSVEQGANEQYF	TGCAGCGTTGAACAGGGGGCGAACGAGCAGTACTTC